This is a list of T cell receptor beta chains from one sample in a study of regulatory T cells in long-lasting Graves disease. TCRdb fed the multiplex PCR reads into MiXCR, producing one record per CDR3 protein. The profile shows around 400,000 distinct CDR3 sequences, around 16% of them singletons. Material: peripheral blood mononuclear cells (PBMCs), obtained at new diagnosis, from a patient treated with antithyroid drugs. The receptors here all came from a female donor with Graves disease. Each CDR3 is given with its conserved first and last residue. The D gene is left open where the match is weak. Size is stated for part of the rows, as once, few or many counts, or as a class when the clone is expanded.

V: TRBV5-6
J: TRBJ2-7
size: many
D: -
DNA: TGTGCCAGCAGTCACACCGGGACCTTACACCCTGGCGAGCAGTACTTC
CDR3: CASSHTGTLHPGEQYF

V: TRBV7-3
J: TRBJ1-1
size: many
D: -
DNA: TGTGCCAGCAGCCGGACACCAAACACTGAAGCTTTCTTT
CDR3: CASSRTPNTEAFF

V: TRBV27
J: TRBJ1-2
size: many
D: -
DNA: TGTGCCAGCAGTTTGGGGCGATTGGGGGGCGGCTACACCTTC
CDR3: CASSLGRLGGGYTF

V: TRBV6-2/TRBV6-3
J: TRBJ1-1
size: many
D: -
DNA: TGTGCCAGCAACAAGAGGACGGCGATGAACACTGAAGCTTTCTTT
CDR3: CASNKRTAMNTEAFF

V: TRBV29-1
J: TRBJ1-4
size: many
D: -
DNA: TGCAGCGTTGAAGATGTCGGTTCCAATGAAAAACTGTTTTTT
CDR3: CSVEDVGSNEKLFF

V: TRBV7-2
J: TRBJ1-2
size: many
D: -
DNA: TGTGCCAGCAGCTTCGTACGGGATAACTATGGCTACACCTTC
CDR3: CASSFVRDNYGYTF

V: TRBV20-1
J: TRBJ2-5
size: many
D: TRBD2
DNA: TGCAGTGCCCGGGGGGGGGGAGAGACCCAGTACTTC
CDR3: CSARGGGETQYF

V: TRBV4-2
J: TRBJ1-6
size: -
D: TRBD1
DNA: TGTGCCAGCAGCCAACTGGGACAGGGGAATTCACCCCTCCACTTT
CDR3: CASSQLGQGNSPLHF

V: TRBV3-1
J: TRBJ1-5
size: many
D: -
DNA: TGTGCCAGCAGCCAAGTACCAGAGTATAGCAATCAGCCCCAGCATTTT
CDR3: CASSQVPEYSNQPQHF

V: TRBV2
J: TRBJ2-1
size: many
D: -
DNA: TGTGCCAGCTGGCTAATGGGGGTTGATGAGCAGTTCTTC
CDR3: CASWLMGVDEQFF

V: TRBV5-1
J: TRBJ2-1
size: few
D: TRBD2
DNA: TGCGCCAGCAGCTTGACGGGGACTAGCGGATCGAATGAGCAGTTCTTC
CDR3: CASSLTGTSGSNEQFF

V: TRBV6-1
J: TRBJ2-2
size: -
D: TRBD1
DNA: TGTGCCAGCATTCGGGACAGGGGAGGCGGGGAGCTGTTTTTT
CDR3: CASIRDRGGGELFF

V: TRBV20-1
J: TRBJ1-1
size: medium-sized
D: -
DNA: TGCAGTGCTAGAAGGGAGGTGAACACTGAAGCTTTCTTT
CDR3: CSARREVNTEAFF

V: TRBV7-9
J: TRBJ2-3
size: -
D: -
DNA: TGTGCCAGCAGCTTAGGGTGGGATGCCCCTAGCACAGATACGCAGTATTTT
CDR3: CASSLGWDAPSTDTQYF

V: TRBV3-1
J: TRBJ1-1
size: -
D: -
DNA: TGTGCCAGCAACCAAGAAGGGATCGCGACCACCCGAGCTTTCTTT
CDR3: CASNQEGIATTRAFF

V: TRBV5-5
J: TRBJ1-5
size: many
D: -
DNA: TGTGCCAGCCGGCGGGAGTCTTATCAGCCCCAGCATTTT
CDR3: CASRRESYQPQHF

V: TRBV24-1
J: TRBJ1-4
size: many
D: -
DNA: TGTGCCACCGCTGGGGGAGAGACAAGGCTGGAAAAACTGTTTTTT
CDR3: CATAGGETRLEKLFF

V: TRBV6-5
J: TRBJ1-2
size: many
D: -
DNA: TGTGCCAGCAGTTACTACGGAGGGGGACTCTATGGCTACACCTTC
CDR3: CASSYYGGGLYGYTF

V: TRBV4-1
J: TRBJ2-1
size: -
D: -
DNA: TGCGCCAGCAGCCTTAGCGGACACCAAAGCTCCTACAATGAGCAGTTCTTC
CDR3: CASSLSGHQSSYNEQFF

V: TRBV5-1
J: TRBJ2-1
size: many
D: TRBD2
DNA: TGCGCCAGCAGCTTGTTTACTAGCGGAAATGCCAATGAGCAGTTCTTC
CDR3: CASSLFTSGNANEQFF

V: TRBV27
J: TRBJ2-3
size: many
D: -
DNA: TGTGCCAGCCTGCCGTGGAAGCAGGCAGATACGCAGTATTTT
CDR3: CASLPWKQADTQYF

V: TRBV3-1
J: TRBJ1-1
size: many
D: -
DNA: TGTGCCAGCAGCCGGCCGAGCCCCATGAACACTGAAGCTTTCTTT
CDR3: CASSRPSPMNTEAFF

V: TRBV6-2/TRBV6-3
J: TRBJ1-1
size: many
D: -
DNA: TGTGCCAGCACCCCAGGAGCAACGAACACTGAAGCTTTCTTT
CDR3: CASTPGATNTEAFF

V: TRBV27
J: TRBJ2-1
size: -
D: TRBD2
DNA: TGTGCCAGCTCTCCCATGACTAGCGGGAAGCTCTACAATGAGCAGTTCTTC
CDR3: CASSPMTSGKLYNEQFF

V: TRBV19
J: TRBJ1-6
size: -
D: -
DNA: TGTGCCAGTAGTGTGGGGGACTTCGGGTCACCCCTCCACTTT
CDR3: CASSVGDFGSPLHF

V: TRBV28
J: TRBJ2-1
size: -
D: -
DNA: TGTGCCAGCTTTAGGCACGGGTTGAGGAGTGAGCAGTTCTTC
CDR3: CASFRHGLRSEQFF

V: TRBV5-1
J: TRBJ2-7
size: many
D: -
DNA: TGTGCCAGCAGCCGACAGACGGGGGAGCAGTACTTC
CDR3: CASSRQTGEQYF

V: TRBV6-1
J: TRBJ1-2
size: -
D: -
DNA: TGTGCCAGCTGGCGCAGTAAAGACTATGGCTACACCTTC
CDR3: CASWRSKDYGYTF

V: TRBV9
J: TRBJ2-1
size: -
D: -
DNA: TGTGCCAGCAGCGGCTTATCGGGGGCCGGCAATGAGCAGTTCTTC
CDR3: CASSGLSGAGNEQFF

V: TRBV24-1
J: TRBJ2-3
size: few
D: -
DNA: TGTGCCACCAGTGTCGGGGGTGGCACAGATACGCAGTATTTT
CDR3: CATSVGGGTDTQYF

V: TRBV28
J: TRBJ2-3
size: many
D: TRBD2
DNA: TGTGCCAGCAGTCCGTGGACTAGCGGGACCAACACAGATACGCAGTATTTT
CDR3: CASSPWTSGTNTDTQYF

V: TRBV29-1
J: TRBJ1-2
size: -
D: TRBD1
DNA: TGCAGCGTTGCACCGAGGGGACAGCTTTTAGCTAACTATGGCTACACCTTC
CDR3: CSVAPRGQLLANYGYTF

V: TRBV12-3/TRBV12-4
J: TRBJ2-3
size: many
D: -
DNA: TGTGCCAGCAGTTTTAGGGGAACAGGCGGAGATACGCAGTATTTT
CDR3: CASSFRGTGGDTQYF

V: TRBV12-3/TRBV12-4
J: TRBJ2-5
size: few
D: -
DNA: TGTGCCAGCAGCCCCCTCGAGGGGGATGAGACCCAGTACTTC
CDR3: CASSPLEGDETQYF

V: TRBV6-2/TRBV6-3
J: TRBJ1-2
size: many
D: -
DNA: TGTGCCAGCAGGATGGATGGCTACACCTTC
CDR3: CASRMDGYTF

V: TRBV6-2/TRBV6-3
J: TRBJ2-2
size: few
D: -
DNA: TGTGCCAGCAGTTACTTTGGGGGAACCGGGGAGCTGTTTTTT
CDR3: CASSYFGGTGELFF

V: TRBV19
J: TRBJ1-1
size: -
D: -
DNA: TGTGCCAGTACCTTCGACACTGAAGCTTTCTTT
CDR3: CASTFDTEAFF

V: TRBV7-7
J: TRBJ2-1
size: few
D: -
DNA: TGTGCTAGCAGCTTTTCCAGGGCGAATGAGCAGTTCTTC
CDR3: CASSFSRANEQFF

V: TRBV19
J: TRBJ2-2
size: many
D: TRBD2
DNA: TGTGCCAGTAGTGCACCGGGACTAGTGGGTTCCGGGGAGCTGTTTTTT
CDR3: CASSAPGLVGSGELFF

V: TRBV7-2
J: TRBJ1-5
size: many
D: TRBD1
DNA: TGTGCCAGCAGCCGGGGACAGGGTCGTCAGCCCCAGCATTTT
CDR3: CASSRGQGRQPQHF

V: TRBV4-1
J: TRBJ2-1
size: -
D: -
DNA: TGCGCCAGCAGCCAAGATGGATGGTTAGCGGAAGTCTACAATGAGCAGTTCTTC
CDR3: CASSQDGWLAEVYNEQFF

V: TRBV3-1
J: TRBJ1-3
size: many
D: -
DNA: TGTGCCAGCAGCCACAATATAGGGAACACCATATATTTT
CDR3: CASSHNIGNTIYF

V: TRBV7-2
J: TRBJ2-6
size: few
D: -
DNA: TGTGCCAGCAGCTTAGCTAGTAGAGGGACACCAATCAACCCTGGGACCAACGTCCTGACTTTC
CDR3: CASSLASRGTPINPGTNVLTF

V: TRBV7-3
J: TRBJ1-1
size: many
D: -
DNA: TGTGCCAGCAGCCCATACATCACTGCTGAAGCTTTCTTT
CDR3: CASSPYITAEAFF

V: TRBV3-1
J: TRBJ2-7
size: -
D: TRBD2
DNA: TGTGCCAGCAGCCAAAGTTTTGGGAATAGCGGGAGGTGGTACGAGCAGTACTTC
CDR3: CASSQSFGNSGRWYEQYF

V: TRBV5-4
J: TRBJ2-1
size: -
D: TRBD1
DNA: TGTGCCAGCAGTCGGGACAGTAGACCTTACAATGAGCAGTTCTTC
CDR3: CASSRDSRPYNEQFF

V: TRBV6-2/TRBV6-3
J: TRBJ2-1
size: few
D: -
DNA: TGTGCCAGCAGAACCGTCTCCCGAGGGCCCTCGGATGAGCAGTTCTTC
CDR3: CASRTVSRGPSDEQFF

V: TRBV18
J: TRBJ1-2
size: many
D: TRBD1
DNA: TGTGCCAGCTCACGGGGGACAGAGTATGGCTACACCTTC
CDR3: CASSRGTEYGYTF

V: TRBV4-1
J: TRBJ1-2
size: many
D: -
DNA: TGCGCCAGCAGCCAGATTGGCGGCTCCCTGCAGTATGGCTACACCTTC
CDR3: CASSQIGGSLQYGYTF

V: TRBV5-1
J: TRBJ1-1
size: many
D: -
DNA: TGCGCCAGCAGCTCCCGGACAACTATGAACACTGAAGCTTTCTTT
CDR3: CASSSRTTMNTEAFF

V: TRBV7-2
J: TRBJ2-7
size: many
D: -
DNA: TGTGCCTCGGAGGGCCCTGGCTCCTACGAGCAGTACTTC
CDR3: CASEGPGSYEQYF

V: TRBV12-3/TRBV12-4
J: TRBJ1-1
size: many
D: -
DNA: TGTGCCAGCAGCCCTGCCGGGGGGCCCGTGCAAGCTTTCTTT
CDR3: CASSPAGGPVQAFF

V: TRBV20-1
J: TRBJ2-1
size: many
D: -
DNA: TGCAGTGCTCCCCAGACTTTTTACAATGAGCAGTTCTTC
CDR3: CSAPQTFYNEQFF

V: TRBV20-1
J: TRBJ2-7
size: -
D: -
DNA: TGCAGTGCTTTAAACGTCAGGGCCGCCGCCTCCTACGAGCAGTACTTC
CDR3: CSALNVRAAASYEQYF

V: TRBV12-3/TRBV12-4
J: TRBJ2-5
size: many
D: TRBD2
DNA: TGTGCCAGCAGTCCCCCGGGGACTAGCGGGGGGGCCTGGAGAGAGACCCAGTACTTC
CDR3: CASSPPGTSGGAWRETQYF

V: TRBV13
J: TRBJ2-1
size: many
D: -
DNA: TGTGCCAGCAGCTTAGGCGCTATCAATGAGCAGTTCTTC
CDR3: CASSLGAINEQFF

V: TRBV5-1
J: TRBJ2-7
size: many
D: TRBD1
DNA: TGCGCCAGCAGCCCGGGACAGGGGCGAACCTACGAGCAGTACTTC
CDR3: CASSPGQGRTYEQYF

V: TRBV7-9
J: TRBJ1-1
size: -
D: -
DNA: TGTGCCAGCAGCCTAGACGCCGGGGCTCCGAACACTGAAGCTTTCTTT
CDR3: CASSLDAGAPNTEAFF

V: TRBV5-1
J: TRBJ2-7
size: many
D: -
DNA: TGCGCCAGCAGCTTGGAGCCGGGGTTCTCCTACGAGCAGTACTTC
CDR3: CASSLEPGFSYEQYF

V: TRBV3-1
J: TRBJ2-1
size: many
D: TRBD2
DNA: TGTGCCAGCAGCAGGAGCGGGGGGGCCAATGAGCAGTTCTTC
CDR3: CASSRSGGANEQFF